The subject of this entry is one T cell receptor (beta chain). Produced via immunoSEQ multiplex PCR; TCRdb's table is partial and in-frame only. This sample has roughly 80,000 clones, with 93% found just once. This specimen belongs to a study of T cell changes during pregnancy in multiple sclerosis. The sequenced sample was peripheral blood, obtained in the second trimester of pregnancy. This receptor was taken from a female donor with multiple sclerosis, enrolled in a pregnancy study.

The CDR3 protein is CASSSPGFDEQYF. CDR3 in DNA: TGCGCCAGCAGCTCCCCCGGTTTCGACGAGCAGTACTTC. This chain connects TRBV5-1 to TRBJ2-7, with unresolved D. Germline CDR1 reads SGHRS; CDR2 reads YFSETQ. There are 13 residues in the CDR3. V shed 3 bases and J shed 5 bases, with 12 bases lying between them.